The 26 T cell receptor beta chains in this list originate from one sample, sequenced in a study of cytomegalovirus exposure and HLA in healthy donors (TCRdb year 2017). Libraries were made using the immunoSEQ multiplex PCR assay. For the multiplex PCR, a mixture combining 60 forward primers for TCR Vbeta segments and 13 reverse primers for TCR Jbeta segments was used. The table comes from immuneACCESS by way of TCRdb, which keeps in-frame sequences with V and J called. Part of the clones is missing from these tables; in studies checked, under half for an unresolved V gene and the rest for unknown reasons. Counted in this sample were over 100,000 clones; about 77% of them appeared once. 1.1% to 1.5% of the sample lies in the top ten. Sequences were obtained from PBMCs. The receptors derive from a woman between 35 and 50 years old in good health and CMV-seronegative.

The V and J genes are TRBV10-3 and TRBJ2-7; maybe TRBD1 (5 bases). V shed 3 bases and J shed 2 bases, with 11 bases lying between them. CDR1 is ENHRY, CDR2 SYGVKD, per germline. The CDR3 is made up of 14 amino acids. The CDR3 loop is CAISDDSNTYEQYF. Written as DNA, the CDR3 is TGTGCCATCAGTGATGACAGTAACACCTACGAGCAGTACTTC.

This rearrangement joins TRBV15 to TRBJ1-4, with TRBD1 as a possible D gene (6 bases). V was cut by 2 bases and J by 7 bases, with 17 bases left in between. This CDR3 region has 16 residues. Germline CDR1 LNHNV, CDR2 YYDKDF (reference sequence). This CDR3 is CATSRPRAGEGEKLFF. The CDR3 DNA reads as TGTGCCACCAGCAGACCCCGCGCAGGGGAGGGTGAAAAACTGTTTTTT.

This chain joins TRBV19 and TRBJ1-2; D perhaps matches TRBD1 (6 bases). Germline V gene data show CDR1 as LNHDA and CDR2 as SQIVND (reference sequence). V was cut by 5 bases and J by 3 bases, with 16 bases left in between. The CDR3 covers 15 residues. DNA of the CDR3: TGTGCCAGTAGTGTTCAGGGTGGGGGCTACTATGGCTACACCTTC. Encoded protein: CASSVQGGGYYGYTF.

The gene calls are TRBV28 and TRBJ1-2; 9 positions agree with TRBD1. Germline V gene sequence: CDR1 MDHEN, CDR2 SYDVKM. V lost 2 bases to trimming and J lost 5 bases; unmatched junction nucleotides: 0. This CDR3 spans 13 amino acids. The CDR3, as DNA: TGTGCCAGCAGTTTAGGGACAGGGTATGGCTACACCTTC. It translates to CASSLGTGYGYTF.

The chain links TRBV10-2 to TRBJ1-5, with 7 bases lining up with TRBD1. The CDR3 sequence is 15 residues long. Germline V gene data show CDR1 as WSHSY and CDR2 as SAAADI. The V segment lost 0 bases and the J segment 5 bases; nucleotides outside the gene matches: 4. The CDR3, as DNA: TGCGCCAGCAGTGAGTCTACAGGGGCTTATCAGCCCCAGCATTTT. This sequence encodes CASSESTGAYQPQHF.

V is TRBV13 and J is TRBJ2-7; 15 nucleotides agree with TRBD2. Per the germline V gene, CDR1 is PRHDT and CDR2 is FYEKMQ (reference sequence). The CDR3 has 16 amino acids. V lost 5 bases, J lost 4 bases, and 6 bases stayed unmatched. CDR3 in amino acids: CASSHRTSGGVYEQYF. The CDR3 DNA sequence: TGTGCCAGCAGCCACCGGACTAGCGGGGGGGTATACGAGCAGTACTTC.

The V gene is TRBV30, the J gene TRBJ1-2; D is undetermined. The CDR3 has 13 residues. CDR1 is GTSNPN and CDR2 is SVGIG in the germline V gene (reference sequence). V was cut by 2 bases and J by 6 bases, with 13 bases left in between. CDR3 sequence (DNA): TGTGCCTGGAGTTGGCGGGATCCCAATGGCTACACCTTC. Amino acid sequence: CAWSWRDPNGYTF. The entire variable domain, with the rest obtained from reference TRBV30 and TRBJ1-2, is as follows: SQTIHQWPATLVQPVGSPLSLECTVEGTSNPNLYWYRQAAGRGLQLLFYSVGIGQISSEVPQNLSASRPQDRQFILSSKKLLLSDSGFYLCAWSWRDPNGYTFGSGTRLTVV.

The chain links TRBV14 to TRBJ2-5; 8 bases agree with TRBD2. The CDR3 totals 16 residues. Germline assignment: CDR1 SGHDN and CDR2 FVKESK. Losses at the gene ends were 4 bases for V and 1 base for J; bases not matched to a gene: 8. The CDR3 spells CASSPLAGSTQETQYF. In DNA form, the CDR3 reads TGTGCCAGCAGCCCGTTAGCGGGGTCCACCCAAGAGACCCAGTACTTC.

This clone appeared once. The chain combines TRBV7-6 with TRBJ2-7, with D possibly TRBD1 on 6 matching bases. The V end lost 5 bases, the J end lost 3 bases, and 14 bases lay between the germline ends. This CDR3 has 14 amino acids. Germline CDR1 SGHVS, CDR2 FNYEAQ. CDR3 bases: TGTGCCAGCAGCACGACAGGACGGAACTACGAGCAGTACTTC. It yields the protein CASSTTGRNYEQYF.

The gene calls are TRBV29-1 and TRBJ2-5; 8 bases agree with TRBD2. V lost 5 bases and J lost 2; bases outside the gene matches: 4. CDR3 length: 13 amino acids. The germline CDR1 and CDR2 sequences are SQVTM and ANQGSEA. The CDR3 DNA follows: TGCAGCGTTCTGTCGGGGGGGCAAGAGACCCAGTACTTC. It codes for CSVLSGGQETQYF. Based on the CDR3 plus reference TRBV29-1 and TRBJ2-5, the full variable domain is SAVISQKPSRDICQRGTSLTIQCQVDSQVTMMFWYRQQPGQSLTLIATANQGSEATYESGFVIDKFPISRPNLTFSTLTVSNMSPEDSSIYLCSVLSGGQETQYFGPGTRLLVL.

This chain joins TRBV6-1 and TRBJ1-1; weak D call: TRBD1 (6 bases). This CDR3 spans 12 amino acids. The germline V and J ends were trimmed by 2 bases and 10 bases, with 11 bases remaining between them. Germline CDR1 and CDR2: MNHNS and SASEGT. CDR3 nucleotides: TGTGCCAGCAGTGAACTGGTAGGGGGAGCTTTCTTT. This gives the protein CASSELVGGAFF.

The chain has TRBV19 and TRBJ1-5; a weak D match, TRBD1 (6 bases). V lost 6 bases and J 5 bases, leaving 20 bases between the germline ends. The CDR3 totals 16 residues. CDR1 LNHDA and CDR2 SQIVND come from the germline V gene (reference sequence). CDR3 coding DNA: TGTGCCAGTAGGGAGTCGGGGGGGGCGGCTGATCAGCCCCAGCATTTT. Protein sequence: CASRESGGAADQPQHF. Filled out from reference TRBV19 and TRBJ1-5, the complete variable domain reads DGGITQSPKYLFRKEGQNVTLSCEQNLNHDAMYWYRQDPGQGLRLIYYSQIVNDFQKGDIAEGYSVSREKKESFPLTVTSAQKNPTAFYLCASRESGGAADQPQHFGDGTRLSIL.

The chain employs TRBV7-9 and TRBJ1-2; D is ambiguous. Trimming took 2 bases from V and 8 from J, leaving 12 bases between them. The CDR3 is made up of 13 amino acids. CDR1 and CDR2 (germline): SEHNR, FQNEAQ (reference sequence). DNA of the CDR3: TGTGCCAGCAGCTTACAAGGACCGGGGGGCTACACCTTC. This sequence encodes CASSLQGPGGYTF.

The CDR3 DNA follows: TGTGCCAGCAGCAGCGGACCCCCCGGGACTGAAGCTTTCTTT. This sequence encodes CASSSGPPGTEAFF. The chain carries TRBV7-9 and TRBJ1-1, with D unresolved. The CDR3 contains 14 residues. Germline values: CDR1 SEHNR, CDR2 FQNEAQ (reference sequence). V lost 5 bases and J 5 bases, leaving 15 bases between the germline ends.

The chain has TRBV6-5 and TRBJ2-1, with 10 nucleotides matching TRBD1. The V and J ends lost 4 bases and 13 bases, in that order; junction bases with no gene match: 4. Looked up from germline, CDR1 is MNHEY and CDR2 is SVGAGI. The CDR3 spans 12 residues. Written as DNA, the CDR3 is TGTGCCAGCAGTTCAGACAGGGGGCACCAGTTCTTC. It yields the protein CASSSDRGHQFF.

The chain joins TRBV4-1 to TRBJ1-5; 11 bases agree with TRBD1. The V and J ends lost 1 base and 5 bases, in that order; junction bases with no gene match: 10. The CDR3 sequence is 18 residues long. The germline V gene encodes CDR1 MGHRA and CDR2 YSYEKL. CDR3 amino acids: CASSQGRGGQGGDQPQHF. The CDR3, as DNA: TGCGCCAGCAGCCAAGGGAGAGGGGGACAGGGGGGCGATCAGCCCCAGCATTTT.

The gene calls are TRBV5-4 and TRBJ2-2; TRBD1 agrees at 11 bases. In germline, CDR1 is SGHNT, CDR2 YYREEE (reference sequence). The J segment lost 6 bases and the V segment lost 5 bases, leaving 6 bases of the junction unmatched. This CDR3 region has 15 residues. The CDR3 loop reads CASSSRDRGSGELFF. CDR3 nucleotides: TGTGCCAGCAGTTCCCGGGACAGGGGGTCCGGGGAGCTGTTTTTT. The whole variable domain, remainder taken from reference TRBV5-4 and TRBJ2-2, is ETGVTQSPTHLIKTRGQQVTLRCSSQSGHNTVSWYQQALGQGPQFIFQYYREEENGRGNFPPRFSGLQFPNYSSELNVNALELDDSALYLCASSSRDRGSGELFFGEGSRLTVL.

This sequence joins TRBV7-2 and TRBJ1-4; D gene ambiguous. V dropped 0 bases and J dropped 0 bases, with 8 bases sitting between them. CDR1 is SGHTA, CDR2 FQGNSA, per germline. CDR3 length: 16 amino acids. CDR3 nucleotide sequence: TGTGCCAGCAGCTTAGCTGCCCGAGCAACTAATGAAAAACTGTTTTTT. Its translation: CASSLAARATNEKLFF. The whole variable domain, filled in from reference TRBV7-2 and TRBJ1-4, reads GAGVSQSPSNKVTEKGKDVELRCDPISGHTALYWYRQSLGQGLEFLIYFQGNSAPDKSGLPSDRFSAERTGGSVSTLTIQRTQQEDSAVYLCASSLAARATNEKLFFGSGTQLSVL.

The chain recombines TRBV9 with TRBJ1-3; D remains unclear. Per germline, CDR1 SGDLS and CDR2 YYNGEE. The CDR3 runs to 16 residues. V shed 1 base and J shed 2 bases, with 13 bases lying between them. The chain's CDR3 is CASSVSGLPTGNTIYF. CDR3 nucleotide sequence: TGTGCCAGCAGCGTAAGCGGACTGCCTACTGGAAACACCATATATTTT.

The chain joins TRBV5-1 to TRBJ2-2; D is possibly TRBD1 (5 bases). Germline values: CDR1 SGHRS, CDR2 YFSETQ. The CDR3 runs 16 residues. The V gene lost 4 bases and the J gene lost 5 bases, with 18 bases spanning the gap. The CDR3 is CASSTGVPRATGELFF. CDR3 bases: TGCGCCAGCAGCACGGGTGTCCCCAGGGCAACCGGGGAGCTGTTTTTT.

The gene calls are TRBV19 and TRBJ1-5, with D possibly matching TRBD1 (5 bases). Trimming stripped 5 bases from V and 5 bases from J, with 19 bases between. Germline loops: CDR1 LNHDA, CDR2 SQIVND (reference sequence). The CDR3 has 16 residues. The CDR3 DNA follows: TGTGCCAGTAGTTTTAGCCCCCCAGGGTCCGATCAGCCCCAGCATTTT. This translates into CASSFSPPGSDQPQHF.

The sample holds one count of this clone. This sequence joins TRBV4-2 and TRBJ2-3; 9 nucleotides agree with TRBD2. Germline V gene sequence: CDR1 LGHNA, CDR2 YNFKEQ. The CDR3 consists of 17 residues. V gave up 1 base and J gave up 2 bases; unmatched junction bases: 7. The CDR3 region has the DNA TGTGCCAGCAGCCAAGGTGTGACTAGCGGAATCACAGATACGCAGTATTTT. Its translation is CASSQGVTSGITDTQYF.

This chain links TRBV6-1 with TRBJ2-5; 7 nucleotides align to TRBD1. Looked up from germline, CDR1 is MNHNS and CDR2 is SASEGT. The CDR3 is 12 amino acids. As DNA, the CDR3 is TGTGCACACTGGACAGGCCACGAGACCCAGTACTTC. It encodes CAHWTGHETQYF.

This chain uses TRBV7-9 with TRBJ1-2; D perhaps matches TRBD1 (5 bases). CDR3 size: 14 residues. Trimming took 1 base from V and 2 from J, leaving 8 bases between them. Germline V lookup: CDR1 SEHNR, CDR2 FQNEAQ (reference sequence). The CDR3 DNA sequence: TGTGCCAGCAGCTTAGGGGGCTTAAACTATGGCTACACCTTC. Protein product: CASSLGGLNYGYTF.

The chain carries TRBV7-9 and TRBJ1-1; the match to TRBD1 covers 8 bases. CDR1 and CDR2 (germline): SEHNR, FQNEAQ (reference sequence). The CDR3 length is 14 residues. Trimming at V came to 5 bases and at J to 6 bases, leaving 8 bases not matched to a gene. DNA for the CDR3: TGTGCCAGCAGCCACACAGGGGGTTTCGCTGAAGCTTTCTTT. Its protein is CASSHTGGFAEAFF. The full variable domain, its missing parts supplied by reference TRBV7-9 and TRBJ1-1, is DTGVSQNPRHKITKRGQNVTFRCDPISEHNRLYWYRQTLGQGPEFLTYFQNEAQLEKSRLLSDRFSAERPKGSFSTLEIQRTEQGDSAMYLCASSHTGGFAEAFFGQGTRLTVV.

This clone was seen once. V usage is TRBV5-1 and J usage is TRBJ2-5; possible D gene TRBD2, 7 bases. The V and J ends lost 0 bases and 2 bases respectively, with 11 bases between them. This CDR3 has 15 residues. Germline V gives CDR1 SGHRS, CDR2 YFSETQ. CDR3: CASSLAGGLQETQYF. In DNA form, the CDR3 reads TGCGCCAGCAGCTTGGCGGGGGGCCTACAAGAGACCCAGTACTTC. Filled out from reference TRBV5-1 and TRBJ2-5, the complete variable domain reads KAGVTQTPRYLIKTRGQQVTLSCSPISGHRSVSWYQQTPGQGLQFLFEYFSETQRNKGNFPGRFSGRQFSNSRSEMNVSTLELGDSALYLCASSLAGGLQETQYFGPGTRLLVL.